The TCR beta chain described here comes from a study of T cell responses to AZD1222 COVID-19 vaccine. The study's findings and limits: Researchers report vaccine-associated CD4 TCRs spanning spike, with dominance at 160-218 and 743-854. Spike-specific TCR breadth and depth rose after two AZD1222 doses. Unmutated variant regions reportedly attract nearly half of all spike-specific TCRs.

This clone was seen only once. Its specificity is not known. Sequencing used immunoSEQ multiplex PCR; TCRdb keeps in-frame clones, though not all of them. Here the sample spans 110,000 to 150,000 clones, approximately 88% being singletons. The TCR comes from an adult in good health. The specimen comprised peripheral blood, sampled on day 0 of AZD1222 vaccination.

The CDR3 region is CASSRKGVDTQYF. The CDR3 bases are TGTGCCAGCAGTCGTAAGGGAGTGGATACGCAGTATTTT. The rearrangement links TRBV3-1 (or the pseudogene TRBV3-2) to TRBJ2-3; maybe TRBD2 (5 bases). This CDR3 contains 13 residues. Germline V CDR1 and CDR2: LGHDT, YNNKEL (reference sequence). The V gene lost 6 bases and the J gene lost 6 bases, with 13 bases spanning the gap.